This T cell receptor beta chain was recovered during a study of T cell changes during pregnancy in multiple sclerosis (dated by TCRdb to between 2018 and 2021). About the study as a whole: In women with multiple sclerosis, the researchers looked at how the T cell repertoire shifted as pregnancy progressed.

Turning to this clone: Its antigen is not yet known. The sample holds no much larger clone one base away, and base qualities are not on file.

For this chain, trimming is 2 bases at the V end and 4 bases at the J end, and the number of junction bases without a gene match is 15. Taken from cysteine to phenylalanine, the CDR3 has 18 residues. Just the 54-base CDR3 DNA is kept, in frame starting at base 1. The germline V gene (reference sequence) yields MNHEY for CDR1 and SMNVEV for CDR2. Preparation of the library involved the immunoSEQ multiplex PCR assay. As stored in TCRdb, this immuneACCESS dataset retains in-frame rearrangements with V and J assigned. A fraction of the clones does not appear; measured against another copy, unresolved V genes explain less than half of the discrepancy, and the remainder lacks a known reason. The sample table contains 50,000 or so clones; only one count was recorded for 90% to 95% of them. The top ten clones comprise 1.5% to 2% of the sample.

This chain is built from TRBV27 and TRBJ2-3, with 7 junctional bases fitting TRBD2. The input for sequencing was peripheral blood, taken in the second trimester of pregnancy. This clonotype was sampled from a female donor with multiple sclerosis, enrolled in a pregnancy study. CDR3 region: CASSLRARRAGEPDTQYF. The DNA reads as follows: TGTGCCAGCAGTTTAAGGGCGAGGCGGGCGGGAGAGCCAGATACGCAGTATTTT.